The rows below give T cell receptor beta chains drawn from one sample of a study of cytomegalovirus exposure and HLA in healthy donors. Clones were sequenced by immunoSEQ multiplex PCR, and TCRdb holds only the in-frame ones, with some missing. The data hold some 180,000 clones, with about 90% observed a single time. Sequencing was performed on PBMCs. The receptor set was obtained from a girl less than two years old in good health and CMV-seronegative. Each CDR3 is given with its conserved first and last residue. Fields, in order: V gene, J gene, CDR3 protein.

>TRBV5-1|TRBJ1-1
CASFPGTGSLNTEAFF
>TRBV25-1|TRBJ1-2
CASSERGTGLWYGYTF
>TRBV4-1|TRBJ2-1
CASSQDITSNEQFF
>TRBV6-5|TRBJ2-1
CASTMREGRQEQFF
>TRBV7-6|TRBJ2-5
CASSSRGREETQYF
>TRBV9|TRBJ1-2
CASSVSGSLYGYTF
>TRBV9|TRBJ2-3
CASSVSASPTDTQYF
>TRBV6-1|TRBJ1-6
CASSEPGRVVSPLHF
>TRBV6-5|TRBJ2-2
CASSSGINTGELFF
>TRBV7-6|TRBJ2-1
CASSPGLAGLGDEQFF
>TRBV2|TRBJ2-5
CASSRDRGRETQYF
>TRBV9|TRBJ2-3
CASSVVPGFIDTQYF
>TRBV6-1|TRBJ2-7
CASRERGQGPYEQYF